The 3 T cell receptor beta chains presented below share a single source sample, sequenced in a study of T cells in Graves' hyperthyroidism and ophthalmopathy. RNA transcripts served as the template for amplifying TCR beta CDR3 regions. Primed by the HTBI set, a first-round RT-PCR was run on the TCR CDR3. TCRdb called the multiplex PCR reads again in MiXCR, with one record for every CDR3 protein. The sample includes about 420,000 distinct CDR3 sequences, approximately 14% of them seen just once. Source material: blood. These TCRs come from a woman younger than 35 with Graves' hyperthyroidism.

The rearrangement uses TRBV9 and TRBJ2-7; TRBD2 matches 10 bases. Per germline, CDR1 SGDLS and CDR2 YYNGEE. This CDR3 is built from 15 residues. V lost 2 bases, J lost 6 bases, and 8 bases stayed unmatched. The CDR3 is CASSVASGSLGEQYF. In DNA, the CDR3 is TGTGCCAGCAGCGTTGCTAGCGGGAGTCTCGGCGAGCAGTACTTC.

The chain joins TRBV20-1 to TRBJ2-2, with D tentatively TRBD1 (6 bases). CDR1 DFQATT and CDR2 SNEGSKA come from the germline V gene (reference sequence). This CDR3 spans 15 amino acids. V was trimmed by 3 bases and J by 6 bases, leaving 17 bases between them. This chain's CDR3 is CSASSGTMKSGELFF. In DNA form, the CDR3 reads TGCAGTGCTAGCTCCGGGACAATGAAGTCCGGGGAGCTGTTTTTT.

V and J are TRBV2 and TRBJ1-5, with TRBD1 matching 9 bases. The CDR3 consists of 15 residues. Losses at the gene ends were 6 bases for V and 7 bases for J; bases not matched to a gene: 10. CDR1 and CDR2 (germline): SNHLY, FYNNEI. CDR3 nucleotide sequence: TGTGCCAGCAGACCGGGACAGGGAAGCTTCCAGCCCCAGCATTTT. This sequence encodes CASRPGQGSFQPQHF.